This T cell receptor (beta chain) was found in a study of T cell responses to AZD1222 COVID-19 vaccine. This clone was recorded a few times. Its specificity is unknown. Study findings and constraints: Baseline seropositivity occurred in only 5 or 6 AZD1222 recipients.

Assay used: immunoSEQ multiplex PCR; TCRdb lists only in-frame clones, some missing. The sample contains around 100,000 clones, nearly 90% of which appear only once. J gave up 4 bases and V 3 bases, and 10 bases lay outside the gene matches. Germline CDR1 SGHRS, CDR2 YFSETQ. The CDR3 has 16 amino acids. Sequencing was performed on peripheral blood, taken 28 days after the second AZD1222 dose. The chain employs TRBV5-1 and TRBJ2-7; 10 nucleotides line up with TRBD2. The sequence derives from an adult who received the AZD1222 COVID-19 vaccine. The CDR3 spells CASSSISSGSLYEQYF. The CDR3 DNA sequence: TGCGCCAGCAGCTCAATCTCTAGCGGGAGTTTGTACGAGCAGTACTTC.